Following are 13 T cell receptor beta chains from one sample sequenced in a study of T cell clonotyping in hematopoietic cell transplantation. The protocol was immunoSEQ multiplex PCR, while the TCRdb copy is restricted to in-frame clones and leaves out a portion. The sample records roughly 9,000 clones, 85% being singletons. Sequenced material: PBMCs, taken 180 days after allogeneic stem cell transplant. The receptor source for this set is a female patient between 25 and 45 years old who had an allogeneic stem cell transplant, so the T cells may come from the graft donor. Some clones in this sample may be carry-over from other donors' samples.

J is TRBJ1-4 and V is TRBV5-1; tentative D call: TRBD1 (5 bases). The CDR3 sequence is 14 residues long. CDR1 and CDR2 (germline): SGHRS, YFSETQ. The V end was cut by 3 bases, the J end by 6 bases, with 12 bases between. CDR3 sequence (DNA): TGCGCCAGCAGCTCTGGGGACGGTTATGAAAAACTGTTTTTT. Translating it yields CASSSGDGYEKLFF.

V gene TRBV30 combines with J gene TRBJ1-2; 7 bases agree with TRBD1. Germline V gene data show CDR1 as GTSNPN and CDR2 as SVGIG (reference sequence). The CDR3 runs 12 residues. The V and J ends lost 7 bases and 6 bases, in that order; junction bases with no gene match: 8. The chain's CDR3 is CASGRGQNGYTF. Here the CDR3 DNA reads TGTGCCTCCGGAAGGGGGCAAAATGGCTACACCTTC.

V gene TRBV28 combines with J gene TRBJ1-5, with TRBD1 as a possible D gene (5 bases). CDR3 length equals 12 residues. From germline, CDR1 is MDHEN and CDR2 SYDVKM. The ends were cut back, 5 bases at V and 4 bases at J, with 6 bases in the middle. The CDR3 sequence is CASSGGNQPQHF. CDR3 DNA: TGTGCCAGCAGTGGGGGGAATCAGCCCCAGCATTTT.

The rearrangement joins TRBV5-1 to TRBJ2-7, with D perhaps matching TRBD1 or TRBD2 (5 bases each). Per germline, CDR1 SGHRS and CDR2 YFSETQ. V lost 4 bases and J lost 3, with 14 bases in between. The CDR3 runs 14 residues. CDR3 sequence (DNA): TGCGCCAGCAGCCGGGACGGTGGGGGCTACGAGCAGTACTTC. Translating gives CASSRDGGGYEQYF. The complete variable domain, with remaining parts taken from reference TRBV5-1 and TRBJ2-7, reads KAGVTQTPRYLIKTRGQQVTLSCSPISGHRSVSWYQQTPGQGLQFLFEYFSETQRNKGNFPGRFSGRQFSNSRSEMNVSTLELGDSALYLCASSRDGGGYEQYFGPGTRLTVT.

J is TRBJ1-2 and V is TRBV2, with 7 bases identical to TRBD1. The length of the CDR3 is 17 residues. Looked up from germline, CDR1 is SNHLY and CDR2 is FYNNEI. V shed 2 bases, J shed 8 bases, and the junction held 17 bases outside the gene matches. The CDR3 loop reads CASSESSVGQATEGYTF. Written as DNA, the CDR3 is TGTGCCAGCAGTGAATCGTCGGTAGGACAGGCGACGGAGGGCTACACCTTC.

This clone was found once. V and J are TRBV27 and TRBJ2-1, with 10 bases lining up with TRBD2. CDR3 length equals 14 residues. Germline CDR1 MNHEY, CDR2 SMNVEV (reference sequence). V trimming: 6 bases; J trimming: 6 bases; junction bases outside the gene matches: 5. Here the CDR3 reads CASSPSGGANEQFF. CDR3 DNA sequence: TGTGCCAGCAGCCCGAGCGGGGGGGCCAATGAGCAGTTCTTC.

The CDR3 sequence is CASSSGPYQETQYF. The DNA of the CDR3 is TGTGCCAGCAGCTCCGGCCCTTACCAAGAGACCCAGTACTTC. V gene TRBV5-6 combines with J gene TRBJ2-5; D remains unclear. This CDR3 comprises 14 residues. Germline V gene lookup returns CDR1 SGHDT and CDR2 YYEEEE. Trimming stripped 3 bases from V and 0 bases from J, with 9 bases between. Full variable domain (remainder filled in from reference TRBV5-6 and TRBJ2-5): DAGVTQSPTHLIKTRGQQVTLRCSPKSGHDTVSWYQQALGQGPQFIFQYYEEEERQRGNFPDRFSGHQFPNYSSELNVNALLLGDSALYLCASSSGPYQETQYFGPGTRLLVL.

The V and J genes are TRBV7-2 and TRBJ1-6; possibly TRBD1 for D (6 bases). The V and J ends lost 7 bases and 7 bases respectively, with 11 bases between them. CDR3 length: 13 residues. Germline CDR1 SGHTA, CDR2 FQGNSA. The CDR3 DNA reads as TGTGCCAGCATTGGACAGATAAATTCACCCCTCCACTTT. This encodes CASIGQINSPLHF.

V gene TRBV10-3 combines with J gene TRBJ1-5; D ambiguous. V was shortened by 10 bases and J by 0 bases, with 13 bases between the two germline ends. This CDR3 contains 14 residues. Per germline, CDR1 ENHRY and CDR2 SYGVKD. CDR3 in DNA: TGTGCCACCGCGCCCATCGGTAGCAATCAGCCCCAGCATTTT. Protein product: CATAPIGSNQPQHF.

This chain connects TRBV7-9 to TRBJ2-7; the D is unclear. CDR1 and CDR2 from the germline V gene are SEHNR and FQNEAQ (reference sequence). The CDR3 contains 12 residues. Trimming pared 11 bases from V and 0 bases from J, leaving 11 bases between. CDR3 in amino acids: CAAAGRSYEQYF. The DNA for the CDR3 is TGTGCCGCAGCTGGGCGCTCCTACGAGCAGTACTTC.

The CDR3 nucleotides are TGTGCCAGCAGTGTAGAGACTCCGAGCTCCTACAATGAGCAGTTCTTC. This translates into CASSVETPSSYNEQFF. The rearrangement links TRBV2 to TRBJ2-1; D is unresolved. V lost 4 bases to trimming and J lost 0 bases, with 13 bases between them. Germline values: CDR1 SNHLY, CDR2 FYNNEI. This CDR3 has 16 residues.

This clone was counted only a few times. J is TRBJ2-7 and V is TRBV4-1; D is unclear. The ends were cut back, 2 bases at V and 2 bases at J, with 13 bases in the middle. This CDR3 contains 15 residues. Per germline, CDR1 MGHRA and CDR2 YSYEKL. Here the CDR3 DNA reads TGCGCCAGCAGCCAAAGTCAGGAAGGGACCTACGAGCAGTACTTC. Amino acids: CASSQSQEGTYEQYF.

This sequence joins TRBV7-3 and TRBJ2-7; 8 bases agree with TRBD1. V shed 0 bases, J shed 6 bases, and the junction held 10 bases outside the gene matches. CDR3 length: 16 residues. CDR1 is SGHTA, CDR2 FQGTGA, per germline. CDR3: CASSLTGGQGAVEQYF. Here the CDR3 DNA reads TGTGCCAGCAGCTTAACGGGGGGCCAGGGGGCGGTCGAGCAGTACTTC.